This entry lists 27 T cell receptor beta chains sequenced from one sample in a study of cytomegalovirus exposure and HLA in healthy donors. PCR employed 60 Vbeta and 13 Jbeta primers. Here immunoSEQ multiplex PCR was the method, and the copy in TCRdb shows in-frame clones only, minus some. The table includes more than 150,000 clones, over 65% detected once. The sample was PBMCs. These receptors were collected from a man younger than 35 in good health and CMV-seronegative.

The chain couples TRBV6-1 to TRBJ2-2, with 12 nucleotides matching TRBD2. Germline V gene sequence: CDR1 MNHNS, CDR2 SASEGT. J gave up 7 bases and V 4 bases, and 7 bases lay outside the gene matches. CDR3 length: 16 residues. CDR3 loop: CASSGLAGGQGGELFF. CDR3 DNA sequence: TGTGCCAGCAGTGGCCTAGCGGGGGGGCAAGGCGGGGAGCTGTTTTTT.

DNA of the CDR3: TGCAGTGCCAAGATCGGGGAGACCCAGTACTTC. Translated, it gives CSAKIGETQYF. The chain recombines TRBV20-1 with TRBJ2-5; D not certain. The CDR3 spans 11 residues. CDR1 and CDR2 (germline): DFQATT, SNEGSKA (reference sequence). The V gene lost 6 bases and the J gene lost 5 bases, with 10 bases spanning the gap.

The chain has TRBV29-1 and TRBJ2-1, with TRBD1 matching over 7 bases. Germline values: CDR1 SQVTM, CDR2 ANQGSEA. V lost 5 bases and J lost 2; bases outside the gene matches: 12. The CDR3 runs 16 residues. The CDR3 region has the DNA TGCAGCGTTCCGCCCACAGGGGTTAATACCTACAATGAGCAGTTCTTC. Translating gives CSVPPTGVNTYNEQFF.

CDR3: CASSYSIGTEAFF. The CDR3 region has the DNA TGTGCCAGCAGTTACTCGATCGGGACTGAAGCTTTCTTT. The chain has TRBV6-6 and TRBJ1-1; D unresolved. The CDR3 loop spans 13 amino acids. Between the trimmed V and J ends, which lost 0 bases and 5 bases, there was a span of 7 bases. CDR1 and CDR2 (germline): MNHNY, SVGAGI (reference sequence).

Points on this clone: At one of its ends the junction is not consistent with the germline gene, which may arise from a read error. The CDR3 sequence: CSSRLDSESYEQYF. The DNA of the CDR3 is TGTTCCAGCAGACTCGACAGTGAATCCTACGAGCAGTACTTC. V usage is TRBV7-9 and J usage is TRBJ2-7, with a weak D call TRBD1 (5 bases). The CDR3 has 14 residues. Germline V gene data show CDR1 as SEHNR and CDR2 as FQNEAQ (reference sequence).

The chain couples TRBV29-1 to TRBJ2-1, with a possible D match to TRBD2 (5 bases). The CDR3 is made up of 14 amino acids. Trimming left V 8 bases short and J 3 bases short, with 17 bases between. Germline V gene lookup returns CDR1 SQVTM and CDR2 ANQGSEA. This CDR3 reads CSIIDGGLYNEQFF. As DNA, the CDR3 is TGCAGCATAATAGACGGAGGTCTCTACAATGAGCAGTTCTTC.

The rearrangement links TRBV5-4 to TRBJ2-7; TRBD2 is a possible D gene (6 bases). V was shortened by 4 bases and J by 0 bases, with 14 bases between the two germline ends. The germline CDR1 and CDR2 sequences are SGHNT and YYREEE (reference sequence). This CDR3 has 15 residues. CDR3 DNA sequence: TGTGCCAGCAGCGAGTCGGGACTCCTCTCCTACGAGCAGTACTTC. Translating gives CASSESGLLSYEQYF.

V is TRBV7-6 and J is TRBJ2-7, with 12 bases aligning to TRBD2. Unmatched junction bases numbered 13, after V lost 4 bases and J lost 0 bases. Germline lookup yields CDR1 SGHVS and CDR2 FNYEAQ. The CDR3 contains 19 residues. CDR3 in amino acids: CASSSPSLAGGTFSYEQYF. The DNA of the CDR3 is TGTGCCAGCAGCTCCCCATCACTAGCGGGGGGTACTTTCTCCTACGAGCAGTACTTC.

The gene calls are TRBV19 and TRBJ1-1, with 7 positions matching TRBD1. The CDR3 sequence is 14 residues long. Germline CDR1 reads LNHDA; CDR2 reads SQIVND (reference sequence). The V segment lost 5 bases and the J segment 3 bases; nucleotides outside the gene matches: 6. This CDR3 reads CASSARQGHTEAFF. Written as DNA, the CDR3 is TGTGCCAGTAGTGCCCGACAGGGCCACACTGAAGCTTTCTTT.

This chain uses TRBV6-1 with TRBJ1-2, with 7 bases aligning to TRBD1. The length of the CDR3 is 13 residues. Germline V gene data show CDR1 as MNHNS and CDR2 as SASEGT. Unmatched junction bases numbered 7, after V lost 6 bases and J lost 6 bases. CDR3 loop: CASRRTGANGYTF. CDR3 bases: TGTGCCAGCAGGCGAACAGGGGCAAATGGCTACACCTTC.

This clone occurred a few times. The chain employs TRBV28 and TRBJ2-7, with D possibly being TRBD1 (7 bases). This CDR3 has 13 amino acids. The germline V gene has CDR1 MDHEN and CDR2 SYDVKM. V was clipped by 7 bases and J by 4 bases, with 14 bases between them. CDR3 sequence reads: CASTPGGRYEQYF. The CDR3 DNA follows: TGTGCCAGCACCCCAGGGGGGAGGTACGAGCAGTACTTC.

The chain uses TRBV28 and TRBJ1-2; TRBD1 might be the D (5 bases). Germline CDR1 MDHEN, CDR2 SYDVKM. Between the trimmed V and J ends, which lost 3 bases and 1 base, there was a span of 15 bases. The CDR3 covers 16 residues. In nucleotides, the CDR3 is TGTGCCAGCAGTTTTTACAAGCTGGGGGGTAACTATGGCTACACCTTC. Protein product: CASSFYKLGGNYGYTF.

This clone has only a few counts. V is TRBV5-1 and J is TRBJ1-6; D remains ambiguous. Per the germline V gene, CDR1 is SGHRS and CDR2 is YFSETQ. The CDR3 is made up of 17 amino acids. The V gene lost 0 bases and the J gene lost 0 bases, with 10 bases spanning the gap. The CDR3 DNA is TGCGCCAGCAGCTTGGACAGAGAGAGCTCCTATAATTCACCCCTCCACTTT. Its translation is CASSLDRESSYNSPLHF. The full variable domain, completed using reference TRBV5-1 and TRBJ1-6, is KAGVTQTPRYLIKTRGQQVTLSCSPISGHRSVSWYQQTPGQGLQFLFEYFSETQRNKGNFPGRFSGRQFSNSRSEMNVSTLELGDSALYLCASSLDRESSYNSPLHFGNGTRLTVT.

The chain links TRBV2 to TRBJ2-3; D perhaps matches TRBD2 (5 bases). Trimming stripped 5 bases from V and 2 bases from J, with 14 bases between. CDR1 and CDR2 from the germline V gene are SNHLY and FYNNEI. The CDR3 contains 15 residues. The CDR3 sequence is CASSPRRVATDTQYF. The CDR3 DNA reads as TGTGCCAGCAGTCCAAGGCGGGTTGCCACAGATACGCAGTATTTT.

The chain joins TRBV6-1 to TRBJ2-2; D remains unclear. V was clipped by 2 bases and J by 6 bases, with 10 bases between them. This CDR3 has 14 amino acids. CDR1 is MNHNS, CDR2 SASEGT, per germline. CDR3 sequence: CASSENALSGELFF. For the CDR3, the DNA is TGTGCCAGCAGTGAAAACGCGTTATCCGGGGAGCTGTTTTTT.

CDR3 residues: CATSRAGTSGNTEAFF. The CDR3 bases are TGTGCCACCAGCAGAGCCGGGACATCGGGGAACACTGAAGCTTTCTTT. The chain uses TRBV15 and TRBJ1-1, with a weak D call TRBD1 (6 bases). V shed 1 base and J shed 1 base, with 13 bases lying between them. The CDR3 consists of 16 residues. Germline V gene sequence: CDR1 LNHNV, CDR2 YYDKDF (reference sequence).

The chain links TRBV5-4 to TRBJ2-3, with no clear D. The germline gives CDR1 SGHNT, CDR2 YYREEE (reference sequence). Trimming removed 3 bases from V and 2 bases from J, with 16 bases in between. There are 16 residues in the CDR3. The CDR3 is CASSYENSDDTDTQYF. The DNA for the CDR3 is TGTGCCAGCAGCTACGAAAACAGTGATGACACAGATACGCAGTATTTT.

The sample holds a few counts of this clone. V and J are TRBV5-4 and TRBJ2-7, with a tentative D call TRBD2 (5 bases). Germline V gene lookup returns CDR1 SGHNT and CDR2 YYREEE (reference sequence). Deletions cut 6 bases from V and 0 bases from J, with 7 bases between. This CDR3 is 12 amino acids long. Here the CDR3 reads CASNGDSYEQYF. In nucleotides, the CDR3 is TGTGCCAGCAACGGGGACTCCTACGAGCAGTACTTC.

This clone was seen only once. The V call is TRBV6-1, the J call TRBJ2-1; possibly TRBD1 for D (5 bases). Germline assignment: CDR1 MNHNS and CDR2 SASEGT. The V and J ends lost 4 bases and 6 bases respectively, with 13 bases between them. The CDR3 contains 14 residues. The CDR3 sequence: CASSARQLPNEQFF. CDR3 nucleotides: TGTGCCAGCAGTGCTAGACAGTTACCCAATGAGCAGTTCTTC.

The rearrangement uses TRBV9 and TRBJ2-7; D is perhaps TRBD2 (6 bases). The V gene lost 3 bases and the J gene lost 7 bases, with 20 bases spanning the gap. Germline V lookup: CDR1 SGDLS, CDR2 YYNGEE. The CDR3 is 15 amino acids. CDR3 loop: CASSATGLPTGEQYF. The CDR3 DNA reads as TGTGCCAGCAGCGCTACCGGACTACCCACTGGGGAGCAGTACTTC.

This CDR3 reads CASSVLAASTDTQYF. The DNA for the CDR3 is TGTGCCAGCAGCGTCCTAGCGGCAAGCACAGATACGCAGTATTTT. The genes are TRBV9 and TRBJ2-3; 7 bases agree with TRBD2. V lost 2 bases and J lost 0; bases outside the gene matches: 3. Germline values: CDR1 SGDLS, CDR2 YYNGEE. This CDR3 has 15 residues.

This chain uses TRBV6-5 with TRBJ1-6; possibly TRBD1 for D (5 bases). CDR1 is MNHEY, CDR2 SVGAGI, per germline. V shed 4 bases and J shed 5 bases, with 12 bases lying between them. This CDR3 comprises 15 residues. The CDR3, as DNA: TGTGCCAGCAGTTTCCGGACACAAAATAATTCACCCCTCCACTTT. Its translation is CASSFRTQNNSPLHF.

There are a few counts of this clone. The chain uses TRBV6-1 and TRBJ2-3, with a weak D call TRBD2 (6 bases). The CDR3 has 14 residues. In germline, CDR1 is MNHNS, CDR2 SASEGT. Trimming took 3 bases from V and 2 from J, leaving 9 bases between them. This chain's CDR3 is CASSERGFTDTQYF. CDR3 bases: TGTGCCAGCAGTGAGCGGGGATTCACAGATACGCAGTATTTT.

This sequence joins TRBV4-2 and TRBJ1-2; tentatively, D is TRBD1 (5 bases). Trimming pared 1 base from V and 0 bases from J, leaving 15 bases between. CDR1 is LGHNA, CDR2 YNFKEQ, per germline. This CDR3 is built from 17 residues. The CDR3 here is CASSQVDLGPANYGYTF. CDR3 DNA sequence: TGTGCCAGCAGCCAAGTTGATCTGGGGCCAGCTAACTATGGCTACACCTTC.

This chain uses TRBV5-1 with TRBJ2-5; 7 bases map to TRBD1. The CDR3 is made up of 14 amino acids. After removal of 0 bases from V and 4 bases from J, the junction contained 3 bases not matched to a gene. Germline CDR1 is SGHRS and CDR2 is YFSETQ. The CDR3, as DNA: TGCGCCAGCAGCTTGGGAAGGACAGGAGAGACCCAGTACTTC. Amino acids: CASSLGRTGETQYF.

Details on this clone: The sample carries other DNA sequences with the same CDR3. The rearrangement links TRBV5-1 to TRBJ2-1; 11 bases fit TRBD2. The CDR3 totals 13 residues. The V and J ends lost 4 bases and 7 bases, in that order; junction bases with no gene match: 1. CDR1 and CDR2 (germline): SGHRS, YFSETQ. The CDR3 loop is CASSRLAGNEQFF. CDR3 nucleotides: TGCGCCAGCAGCAGACTAGCGGGGAATGAGCAGTTCTTC.

J is TRBJ2-7 and V is TRBV5-1, with D perhaps TRBD2 (5 bases). The CDR3 has 13 residues. V dropped 7 bases and J dropped 2 bases, with 13 bases sitting between them. CDR1 is SGHRS and CDR2 is YFSETQ in the germline V gene. The CDR3 here is CASSPEDAYEQYF. The CDR3, as DNA: TGCGCCAGCTCCCCGGAGGACGCCTACGAGCAGTACTTC. Complete variable domain (other parts from reference TRBV5-1 and TRBJ2-7): KAGVTQTPRYLIKTRGQQVTLSCSPISGHRSVSWYQQTPGQGLQFLFEYFSETQRNKGNFPGRFSGRQFSNSRSEMNVSTLELGDSALYLCASSPEDAYEQYFGPGTRLTVT.